What follows is one T cell receptor beta chain and its context. The data derive from a study of blood T cells in healthy people across ages. Losses at the gene ends were 2 bases for V and 4 bases for J; bases not matched to a gene: 11. This CDR3 comprises 17 residues. CDR1 and CDR2 (germline): SGHNT, YENEEA. Together with a sample-barcoded 5' primer, a J-beta primer mix was included in a second PCR lasting about 7 to 11 cycles. One entry per CDR3 protein results from TCRdb running MiXCR on the 5' RACE reads. The data show some 1.4 million distinct CDR3 sequences, about 43% seen once. The chain combines TRBV11-3 with TRBJ2-1, with 7 bases fitting TRBD2. The source of this sequence is a woman aged 18-29 years in good health. The specimen was blood. The CDR3 region has the DNA TGTGCCAGCAGCTTAAGGGTCCGGGAGGCGCATTACAATGAGCAGTTCTTC. Protein: CASSLRVREAHYNEQFF.